This T cell receptor (beta chain) derives from a study of neoadjuvant anti-PD-1 for oral cavity cancer. Whole-study context: Most patients had three to four biweekly doses of 3 mg/kg nivolumab before resection. Non-progressing patients received a fourth nivolumab dose near day 43, then surgery on days 50-56.

There are 15 residues in the CDR3. Looked up from germline, CDR1 is SGHTA and CDR2 is FQGTGA. V lost 3 bases, J lost 6 bases, and 17 bases lay in between. Patients had HPV-negative, locally advanced oral cavity squamous cell carcinoma. Measured with immunoSEQ multiplex PCR; TCRdb has only the in-frame clones, and not every one. The data show 15,000 to 20,000 clones, with 65% to 75% seen just once and about 2.5% held by the top ten. The sequence derives from a person aged 35-79 years with oral cavity squamous cell carcinoma. V gene TRBV7-3 combines with J gene TRBJ1-2; the D gene is possibly TRBD1 (5 bases). Sequencing used PBMCs, obtained before nivolumab (anti-PD-1) treatment. CDR3: CASSLGPGRTDGYTF. In DNA form, the CDR3 reads TGTGCCAGCAGCTTGGGGCCCGGGAGAACGGATGGCTACACCTTC.